Below, 14 T cell receptor beta chains from the same sample are listed, as sequenced in a study of OX40 agonist ivuxolimab in advanced cancers. Clones were sequenced by immunoSEQ multiplex PCR, and TCRdb holds only the in-frame ones, with some missing. The sample has 75,000 to 90,000 clones; roughly 89% are singletons. The sequencing here drew on CD4+ or CD8+ T cells sorted from blood, taken in a trial of the OX40 agonist ivuxolimab. The origin of the receptors is an adult with an advanced solid tumor such as melanoma, head and neck, liver or kidney cancer.

The chain has TRBV28 and TRBJ2-7; no firm D call. Germline assignment: CDR1 MDHEN and CDR2 SYDVKM. The CDR3 spans 14 residues. V was shortened by 2 bases and J by 3 bases, with 11 bases between the two germline ends. CDR3 nucleotides: TGTGCCAGCAGTTTACATCTGACGGGCTACGAGCAGTACTTC. This codes for CASSLHLTGYEQYF. Using reference TRBV28 and TRBJ2-7 for the parts outside the CDR3, the full variable domain is DVKVTQSSRYLVKRTGEKVFLECVQDMDHENMFWYRQDPGLGLRLIYFSYDVKMKEKGDIPEGYSVSREKKERFSLILESASTNQTSMYLCASSLHLTGYEQYFGPGTRLTVT.

V and J are TRBV4-3 and TRBJ2-3; D not resolved. CDR1 and CDR2 (germline): LGHNA, YSLEER. V shed 0 bases and J shed 0 bases, with 4 bases lying between them. The CDR3 extends over 14 amino acids. The CDR3 reads CASSQDSSTDTQYF. Here the CDR3 DNA reads TGCGCCAGCAGCCAAGATTCCAGCACAGATACGCAGTATTTT.

The gene calls are TRBV23-1 and TRBJ2-1, with 11 bases fitting TRBD2. TRBV23-1 is an ORF, with its function uncertain. The V and J ends lost 7 bases and 3 bases, in that order; junction bases with no gene match: 5. CDR3 size: 15 residues. This CDR3 reads CASTLTSGVYNEQFF. CDR3 in DNA: TGCGCCAGCACCCTGACTAGCGGGGTCTACAATGAGCAGTTCTTC.

The V call is TRBV4-2, the J call TRBJ2-7; D might be TRBD1 or TRBD2, each matching 6 bases. Trimming cost V 0 bases and J 3 bases, with 12 bases left between them. CDR3 length: 15 residues. CDR1 LGHNA and CDR2 YNFKEQ come from the germline V gene. The CDR3 here is CASSQDPGAHYEQYF. DNA of the CDR3: TGTGCCAGCAGCCAAGATCCGGGGGCCCACTACGAGCAGTACTTC.

This chain connects TRBV28 to TRBJ1-1, with D uncertain. The CDR3 covers 16 residues. V was pared by 4 bases and J by 3 bases, with 18 bases between. Germline V lookup: CDR1 MDHEN, CDR2 SYDVKM. The CDR3 region has the DNA TGTGCCAGCAGTTATATCCCGGTTTTTGCAGACACTGAAGCTTTCTTT. It translates to CASSYIPVFADTEAFF.

This chain uses TRBV11-2 with TRBJ2-3; D ambiguous. The V gene lost 2 bases and the J gene lost 4 bases, with 4 bases spanning the gap. Germline assignment: CDR1 SGHAT and CDR2 FQNNGV. The CDR3 is 12 amino acids. The CDR3 sequence is CASSLSADTQYF. DNA of the CDR3: TGTGCCAGCAGCTTATCGGCAGATACGCAGTATTTT. The variable domain in full, with the rest retrieved from reference TRBV11-2 and TRBJ2-3, is EAGVAQSPRYKIIEKRQSVAFWCNPISGHATLYWYQQILGQGPKLLIQFQNNGVVDDSQLPKDRFSAERLKGVDSTLKIQPAKLEDSAVYLCASSLSADTQYFGPGTRLTVL.

The chain links TRBV6-6 to TRBJ2-5; 7 nucleotides match TRBD2. The CDR3 contains 13 residues. The germline gives CDR1 MNHNY, CDR2 SVGAGI (reference sequence). The V segment lost 6 bases and the J segment 4 bases; nucleotides outside the gene matches: 5. The CDR3 is CASRQPGGETQYF. CDR3 in DNA: TGTGCCAGCAGGCAACCGGGGGGAGAGACCCAGTACTTC.

The chain couples TRBV25-1 to TRBJ2-1, with 7 positions matching TRBD2. The CDR3 length is 15 residues. The ends lost 6 bases at V and 0 bases at J; junction bases unmatched: 5. Germline V CDR1 and CDR2: MGHDK, SYGVNS. Here the CDR3 reads CASRLAKSSYNEQFF. CDR3 sequence (DNA): TGTGCCAGCAGACTAGCGAAGAGCTCCTACAATGAGCAGTTCTTC.

This chain uses TRBV28 with TRBJ1-1; D ambiguous. V was shortened by 10 bases and J by 7 bases, with 19 bases between the two germline ends. The CDR3 totals 13 residues. In germline, CDR1 is MDHEN, CDR2 SYDVKM. For the CDR3, the DNA is TGTGCCACCCCCCTCGCGGGGATTCGTGAAGCTTTCTTT. It specifies CATPLAGIREAFF.

This sequence joins TRBV2 and TRBJ2-7; 7 positions match TRBD2. The CDR3 extends over 13 amino acids. V shed 6 bases, J shed 0 bases, and the junction held 2 bases outside the gene matches. Per germline, CDR1 SNHLY and CDR2 FYNNEI. CDR3 bases: TGTGCCAGCAGAGGGACTACCTCCTACGAGCAGTACGTC. This sequence encodes CASRGTTSYEQYV.

The chain links TRBV6-5 to TRBJ1-2; 8 bases align to TRBD1. Trimming removed 0 bases from V and 4 bases from J; junction bases left unmatched: 7. Germline CDR1 reads MNHEY; CDR2 reads SVGAGI. The CDR3 length is 16 residues. The DNA for the CDR3 is TGTGCCAGCAGTTACTCCGGTCAGGGGGCGTCCTATGGCTACACCTTC. Protein: CASSYSGQGASYGYTF.

The rearrangement links TRBV9 to TRBJ2-1, with TRBD2 matching 7 bases. Germline CDR1 SGDLS, CDR2 YYNGEE. V shed 0 bases and J 4 bases; nucleotides not matched to a gene: 1. CDR3 size: 14 residues. The CDR3 DNA reads as TGTGCCAGCAGCGTAGCGGGACTATACAATGAGCAGTTCTTC. This translates into CASSVAGLYNEQFF.

The chain recombines TRBV6-5 with TRBJ1-1; unclear D gene. Per the germline V gene, CDR1 is MNHEY and CDR2 is SVGAGI. The CDR3 has 11 amino acids. Trimming took off 6 bases at V and 14 bases at J, with 16 bases between the two ends. The CDR3 loop is CASRSGGLLFF. CDR3 nucleotide sequence: TGTGCCAGCAGATCAGGTGGACTCTTGTTCTTT.

The chain uses TRBV7-9 and TRBJ2-7; D remains unclear. Trimming pared 3 bases from V and 6 bases from J, leaving 9 bases between. Germline V gene sequence: CDR1 SEHNR, CDR2 FQNEAQ (reference sequence). The CDR3 sequence is 12 residues long. The chain's CDR3 is CASSFATGEQYF. CDR3 DNA: TGTGCCAGCAGCTTCGCGACGGGCGAGCAGTACTTC.